This TCR beta chain was captured in a study of molecular identifiers for immune sequencing clone quantification. Study details: For replicates, RNA isolated from roughly 20,000 or 100,000 naive CD8 cells was divided into five portions, of which four were sequenced. Whole-study results and caveats: Clonotypes topping 20 RNA copies carried over 97% of effector molecules but under 1% of naive ones.

Germline trimming cut 3 bases from V and 9 bases from J; bases unmatched to any gene: 1. CDR3 length: 11 residues. Per the germline V gene, CDR1 is GTSNPN and CDR2 is SVGIG (reference sequence). Sorting recovered naive CD8 T cells on a CD8+CD4-CCR7+CD45RA+ profile. Libraries of bulk TCR were made by previously described methods (with listed TCR primers). A single record per CDR3 protein comes from TCRdb applying MiXCR to the PCR reads. Found here are 400,000 to 600,000 distinct CDR3 sequences, 20% to 25% of them singletons; the top ten hold approximately 0.8%. This clonotype was counted many times. The antigen remains unidentified.

Source material: naive CD8+ T cells from blood, with Jurkat cell RNA spiked in. Regarding subset: FACS-sorted CD8+CD4-CCR7+CD45RA+ naive T cells. This clonotype was obtained from a human donor in good health. Some libraries in this study had Jurkat cell RNA spiked in. The chain couples TRBV30 to TRBJ1-5; TRBD1 agrees at 8 bases. CDR3 in amino acids: CAWSGQGPQHF. The CDR3, as DNA: TGTGCCTGGAGCGGACAGGGGCCCCAGCATTTT. Looking up the rest from reference TRBV30 and TRBJ1-5 gives the full variable domain: SQTIHQWPATLVQPVGSPLSLECTVEGTSNPNLYWYRQAAGRGLQLLFYSVGIGQISSEVPQNLSASRPQDRQFILSSKKLLLSDSGFYLCAWSGQGPQHFGDGTRLSIL.